This entry describes one TCR beta chain. Its cognate antigen is unknown. The data derive from a study of cytotoxic CD8 clonotypes in ibrutinib-treated CLL. The study, taken as a whole, reports: Patients with sustained remission and those progressing were sampled at differing times.

The length of the CDR3 is 16 residues. Germline assignment: CDR1 MNHEY and CDR2 SMNVEV (reference sequence). V shed 3 bases and J shed 0 bases, with 14 bases lying between them. Repertoires were generated with immunoSEQ multiplex PCR, while TCRdb's copy carries only in-frame clones and drops some. This sample has some 200,000 clones, with around 70% found just once. This TCR was recovered from a human donor with chronic lymphocytic leukemia. The source material was PBMCs, sampled after 12 months of ibrutinib treatment. The gene calls are TRBV27 and TRBJ1-1; no definite D call. CDR3 loop: CASSFALGGMNTEAFF. As DNA, the CDR3 is TGTGCCAGCAGTTTTGCCCTCGGCGGCATGAACACTGAAGCTTTCTTT.